This TCR beta chain appears in the sequencing data of a study of post-analysis software for immune sequencing data. Whole-study results and caveats: Multiple sclerosis patients had significantly lower normalized Chao1 diversity than controls. When patients were compared with controls, a handful of TRBV segments were more frequent, TRBV5-6, TRBV5-1 and TRBV20-1 among them.

This clonotype came up once. Its antigen is not known. The CDR3 has 15 amino acids. Trimming stripped 4 bases from V and 1 base from J, with 14 bases between. Germline CDR1 reads SQVTM; CDR2 reads ANQGSEA. TCR beta cDNA libraries had unique molecular identifiers. Some 500,000 cDNA molecules were recovered from an input of 1 to 10 million T cells. MiXCR was run by TCRdb on the PCR reads, yielding one entry per CDR3 protein. The top ten hold approximately 4.5% of the sample, which has 740,000 or so distinct CDR3 sequences, about 50% seen once. Sequences were obtained from blood. This TCR was recovered from a girl aged 10-17 years with multiple sclerosis. The chain uses TRBV29-1 and TRBJ2-1, with D possibly called TRBD1 or TRBD2 (6 bases each). CDR3 loop: CSVAPGAWSYNEQFF. CDR3 nucleotide sequence: TGCAGCGTTGCGCCGGGGGCCTGGTCCTACAATGAGCAGTTCTTC.